The 22 T cell receptor beta chains below come from one sample, sequenced in a study of cytomegalovirus exposure and HLA in healthy donors. A multiplex PCR was run with 60 Vbeta primers and 13 Jbeta primers. TCRdb's copy holds only in-frame clones and misses some; the assay was immunoSEQ multiplex PCR. The sample records 220,000 or so clones, about 75% being singletons. Sequenced sample: PBMCs. These receptors were collected from a woman aged 25 to 39 in good health and CMV-seronegative.

The rearrangement joins TRBV7-8 to TRBJ1-2, with D hard to call. The germline V gene encodes CDR1 SGHVS and CDR2 FQNEAQ. The length of the CDR3 is 15 residues. The V and J ends lost 0 bases and 7 bases respectively, with 15 bases between them. CDR3 sequence: CASSLALSTGIGYTF. The DNA of the CDR3 is TGTGCCAGCAGCTTAGCGCTGTCCACGGGTATTGGCTACACCTTC. The whole variable domain, remainder taken from reference TRBV7-8 and TRBJ1-2, is GAGVSQSPRYKVAKRGQDVALRCDPISGHVSLFWYQQALGQGPEFLTYFQNEAQLDKSGLPSDRFFAERPEGSVSTLKIQRTQQEDSAVYLCASSLALSTGIGYTFGSGTRLTVV.

V and J are TRBV11-2 and TRBJ2-1; weak D call: TRBD1 (5 bases). The length of the CDR3 is 18 residues. Germline V CDR1 and CDR2: SGHAT, FQNNGV. The V end was cut by 1 base, the J end by 8 bases, with 24 bases between. The CDR3 nucleotides are TGTGCCAGCAGCTTAGGCCCGCTGCAGGGAAAGGGCCTCCATGAGCAGTTCTTC. Translated: CASSLGPLQGKGLHEQFF.

This clone is a singleton in its sample. The V gene is TRBV18, the J gene TRBJ2-5; D may be TRBD1 (6 bases). CDR3 length: 14 residues. The V gene lost 0 bases and the J gene lost 4 bases, with 9 bases spanning the gap. The germline V gene encodes CDR1 KGHSH and CDR2 LQKENI. CDR3 bases: TGTGCCAGCTCACCACCGTGGGGGCCAGAGACCCAGTACTTC. Protein: CASSPPWGPETQYF.

V and J are TRBV7-8 and TRBJ2-5; D gene uncertain. The tail of the sequence fits TRBJ2-7 better, so the J call may be wrong. Germline V lookup: CDR1 SGHVS, CDR2 FQNEAQ. The CDR3 is 13 amino acids. The CDR3 protein is CASSPYLRYEQYF. CDR3 DNA: TGTGCCAGCAGCCCCTACTTGAGGTACGAGCAGTACTTC.

The V call is TRBV4-1, the J call TRBJ2-3; 11 nucleotides agree with TRBD2. CDR3 length equals 17 residues. With 4 bases clipped from V and 2 bases from J, the junction kept 8 bases outside the gene matches. CDR1 and CDR2 (germline): MGHRA, YSYEKL. The CDR3 loop reads CASSRRASGGPTDTQYF. The CDR3 nucleotides are TGCGCCAGCAGCCGGAGGGCTAGCGGGGGGCCCACAGATACGCAGTATTTT.

This clone was seen only a few times. This chain connects TRBV30 to TRBJ2-5; 8 bases align to TRBD2. CDR3 length equals 17 residues. Germline CDR1 GTSNPN, CDR2 SVGIG (reference sequence). Trimming removed 1 base from V and 1 base from J; junction bases left unmatched: 11. The CDR3 DNA reads TGTGCCTGGAGTGGATTAGCGGGGATATTATCCCAAGAGACCCAGTACTTC. Residues: CAWSGLAGILSQETQYF. Filled out from reference TRBV30 and TRBJ2-5, the complete variable domain reads SQTIHQWPATLVQPVGSPLSLECTVEGTSNPNLYWYRQAAGRGLQLLFYSVGIGQISSEVPQNLSASRPQDRQFILSSKKLLLSDSGFYLCAWSGLAGILSQETQYFGPGTRLLVL.

This rearrangement joins TRBV19 to TRBJ2-3, with 8 bases that match TRBD2. The CDR3 runs to 16 residues. J lost 4 bases, V lost 5 bases, and 11 bases had no gene match. Per the germline V gene, CDR1 is LNHDA and CDR2 is SQIVND (reference sequence). This CDR3 reads CASSGRGGRFADTQYF. The CDR3 nucleotides read TGTGCCAGTAGTGGCCGGGGCGGGAGGTTTGCAGATACGCAGTATTTT.

The CDR3 is CASSPSQGANTGELFF. CDR3 nucleotides: TGTGCCAGCTCCCCGTCACAGGGGGCAAACACCGGGGAGCTGTTTTTT. The rearrangement links TRBV18 to TRBJ2-2, with 9 bases identical to TRBD1. With V trimmed by 6 bases and J by 2 bases, 7 bases remained unmatched. The CDR3 has 16 amino acids. Germline V gene lookup returns CDR1 KGHSH and CDR2 LQKENI.

The V gene is TRBV6-5, the J gene TRBJ2-1; a weak D match, TRBD1 (5 bases). The CDR3 covers 14 residues. V lost 5 bases to trimming and J lost 2 bases, with 10 bases between them. The germline CDR1 and CDR2 sequences are MNHEY and SVGAGI. This CDR3 reads CASSPPGTYNEQFF. CDR3 nucleotide sequence: TGTGCCAGCAGTCCCCCAGGGACCTACAATGAGCAGTTCTTC.

The genes are TRBV5-4 and TRBJ1-2, with D possibly TRBD1 on 6 matching bases. CDR3 length equals 17 residues. Trimming removed 4 bases from V and 0 bases from J, with 19 bases in between. The germline V gene has CDR1 SGHNT and CDR2 YYREEE (reference sequence). DNA for the CDR3: TGTGCCAGCAGCCTATACAGGGACCCTTACACTAACTATGGCTACACCTTC. As protein: CASSLYRDPYTNYGYTF. Variable domain in full (rest from reference TRBV5-4 and TRBJ1-2): ETGVTQSPTHLIKTRGQQVTLRCSSQSGHNTVSWYQQALGQGPQFIFQYYREEENGRGNFPPRFSGLQFPNYSSELNVNALELDDSALYLCASSLYRDPYTNYGYTFGSGTRLTVV.

The rearrangement joins TRBV5-1 to TRBJ1-2; 7 positions agree with TRBD1. The CDR3 is made up of 15 amino acids. Germline V lookup: CDR1 SGHRS, CDR2 YFSETQ. Germline trimming cut 0 bases from V and 6 bases from J; bases unmatched to any gene: 8. Here the CDR3 reads CASSLVFGQGDGYTF. As DNA, the CDR3 is TGCGCCAGCAGCTTGGTCTTTGGGCAGGGGGATGGCTACACCTTC.

The rearrangement joins TRBV5-4 to TRBJ1-1; D unclear. The CDR3 length is 12 residues. V gave up 4 bases and J gave up 1 base, with 5 bases separating them. Germline CDR1 is SGHNT and CDR2 is YYREEE (reference sequence). The CDR3 is CASSTRNTEAFF. CDR3 nucleotide sequence: TGTGCCAGCAGCACGCGGAACACTGAAGCTTTCTTT.

This clone has only a few counts. The chain is built from TRBV9 and TRBJ1-2, with D maybe TRBD1 (5 bases). The CDR3 runs 16 residues. V lost 0 bases, J lost 3 bases, and 15 bases lay in between. CDR1 is SGDLS and CDR2 is YYNGEE in the germline V gene. CDR3 nucleotide sequence: TGTGCCAGCAGCGTAGCAATAGGAGGGGCGGACTATGGCTACACCTTC. Translating gives CASSVAIGGADYGYTF.

The V and J genes are TRBV9 and TRBJ2-5; 11 nucleotides match TRBD2. J lost 4 bases, V lost 0 bases, and 5 bases had no gene match. The CDR3 consists of 16 residues. In germline, CDR1 is SGDLS, CDR2 YYNGEE. CDR3 sequence: CASSVGASGGPETQYF. As DNA, the CDR3 is TGTGCCAGCAGCGTAGGGGCTAGCGGGGGGCCAGAGACCCAGTACTTC. Drawing the rest from reference TRBV9 and TRBJ2-5, the complete variable domain is DSGVTQTPKHLITATGQRVTLRCSPRSGDLSVYWYQQSLDQGLQFLIQYYNGEERAKGNILERFSAQQFPDLHSELNLSSLELGDSALYFCASSVGASGGPETQYFGPGTRLLVL.

The chain recombines TRBV6-1 with TRBJ1-2, with 7 bases aligning to TRBD1. The CDR3 consists of 15 residues. V trimming: 6 bases; J trimming: 12 bases; junction bases outside the gene matches: 19. Per germline, CDR1 MNHNS and CDR2 SASEGT. The CDR3: CASSYEIRGGREHTF. CDR3 DNA sequence: TGTGCCAGCAGCTACGAAATTCGAGGGGGCCGGGAGCACACCTTC.

The gene calls are TRBV11-2 and TRBJ2-3; possibly TRBD2 for D (6 bases). The CDR3 is 16 amino acids. Per germline, CDR1 SGHAT and CDR2 FQNNGV. Trimming removed 3 bases at V and 0 bases at J, with 13 bases between. The CDR3 loop is CASSFRGADSTDTQYF. The CDR3 coding sequence is TGTGCCAGCAGCTTTCGCGGGGCCGACAGCACAGATACGCAGTATTTT.

The chain combines TRBV9 with TRBJ2-7; D is undetermined. This CDR3 has 13 amino acids. Germline lookup yields CDR1 SGDLS and CDR2 YYNGEE. The V gene lost 0 bases and the J gene lost 4 bases, with 8 bases spanning the gap. CDR3 DNA: TGTGCCAGCAGCGTAGACCCAACTTACGAGCAGTACTTC. It translates to CASSVDPTYEQYF.

This chain uses TRBV30 with TRBJ2-1, with TRBD2 matching 11 bases. The CDR3 is 16 residues long. Per germline, CDR1 GTSNPN and CDR2 SVGIG (reference sequence). Trimming at V came to 1 base and at J to 3 bases, leaving 5 bases not matched to a gene. The CDR3 is CAWSALTSGSYNEQFF. In nucleotides, the CDR3 is TGTGCCTGGAGTGCTCTAACTAGCGGGAGCTACAATGAGCAGTTCTTC.

The chain links TRBV30 to TRBJ2-2; TRBD2 might be the D (5 bases). V was shortened by 7 bases and J by 3 bases, with 6 bases between the two germline ends. The CDR3 is made up of 11 amino acids. In germline, CDR1 is GTSNPN, CDR2 SVGIG (reference sequence). This CDR3 reads CALLDTGELFF. Here the CDR3 DNA reads TGTGCCTTACTAGACACCGGGGAGCTGTTTTTT.

This rearrangement joins TRBV4-3 to TRBJ2-1, with a tentative D call TRBD1 (5 bases). There are 14 residues in the CDR3. Per the germline V gene, CDR1 is LGHNA and CDR2 is YSLEER. V was cut by 0 bases and J by 6 bases, with 9 bases left in between. Written as DNA, the CDR3 is TGCGCCAGCAGCCAAGATATGGGGCCCAATGAGCAGTTCTTC. This gives the protein CASSQDMGPNEQFF.

This chain links TRBV2 with TRBJ1-2, with 11 bases matching TRBD1. The germline V gene encodes CDR1 SNHLY and CDR2 FYNNEI. This CDR3 comprises 13 residues. With V trimmed by 7 bases and J by 7 bases, 5 bases remained unmatched. The CDR3: CASIPGQGGGYTF. CDR3 bases: TGTGCCAGCATCCCGGGACAGGGGGGTGGCTACACCTTC.

This clone has just one count. V gene TRBV15 combines with J gene TRBJ2-5; TRBD2 aligns across 10 bases. This CDR3 contains 15 residues. V trimming: 3 bases; J trimming: 5 bases; junction bases outside the gene matches: 6. Per germline, CDR1 LNHNV and CDR2 YYDKDF (reference sequence). The CDR3 loop reads CATSSTAGGPETQYF. As DNA, the CDR3 is TGTGCCACCAGCAGTACAGCGGGAGGGCCGGAGACCCAGTACTTC.